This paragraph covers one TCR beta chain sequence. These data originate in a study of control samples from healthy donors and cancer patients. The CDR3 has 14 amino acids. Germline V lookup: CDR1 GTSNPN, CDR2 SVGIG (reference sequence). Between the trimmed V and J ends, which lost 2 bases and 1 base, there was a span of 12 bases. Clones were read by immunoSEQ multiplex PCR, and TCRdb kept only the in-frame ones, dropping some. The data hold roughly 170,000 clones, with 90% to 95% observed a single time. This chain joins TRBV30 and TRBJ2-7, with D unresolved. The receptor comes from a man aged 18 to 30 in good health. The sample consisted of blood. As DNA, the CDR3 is TGTGCCTGGAGTTCGCCCAGGCGATCCTACGAGCAGTACTTC. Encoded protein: CAWSSPRRSYEQYF.